This record looks at one TCR beta chain sequence and its context. This specimen belongs to a study of blood T cell repertoires in COVID-19. Across the whole study: Sites across the United States, Italy and Spain contributed samples from acute and convalescent COVID-19. Sample material is recorded as cDNA or gDNA derived from T cells, B-cell-depleted T cells, or PBMCs.

The data were produced by immunoSEQ multiplex PCR, yet TCRdb's version contains in-frame clones alone and is incomplete. The table records roughly 150,000 clones, 80% to 85% of them present only once. The sample comprised peripheral blood. This TCR was sampled from an older man with active or convalescent COVID-19.

The CDR3 loop reads CASSQTGVRYGYTF. CDR3 bases: TGTGCCAGCAGCCAAACAGGGGTTCGATATGGCTACACCTTC. V gene TRBV7-9 combines with J gene TRBJ1-2; 7 bases fit TRBD1. The trim removed 5 bases at V and 5 bases at J, leaving 8 bases unmatched. Germline V gene sequence: CDR1 SEHNR, CDR2 FQNEAQ (reference sequence). This CDR3 comprises 14 residues.